These T cell receptor beta chains were read from a single sample in a study of molecular identifiers for immune sequencing clone quantification. Using its own MiXCR run on the PCR reads, TCRdb lists one record per CDR3 protein. The sample lists roughly 320,000 distinct CDR3 sequences; about 21% were seen once. The source material was naive CD8+ T cells from blood, with Jurkat cell RNA spiked in. Every receptor here comes from a human donor in good health. Some libraries in this study had Jurkat cell RNA spiked in. Each CDR3 is given with its conserved first and last residue. Part of the rows lack a size; the others show once, few, many or a class for expanded clones.

length: 18; size: many; J: TRBJ1-5; V: TRBV29-1; CDR3: CSVEDKARAPEGSQPQHF
length: 14; size: many; J: TRBJ2-7; V: TRBV4-1; CDR3: CASSQGTLVYEQYF
length: 14; size: few; J: TRBJ2-2; V: TRBV18; CDR3: CASSPPVWTGELFF
length: 16; size: -; J: TRBJ2-3; V: TRBV6-2/TRBV6-3; CDR3: CASSYYPGGSTDTQYF
length: 18; size: many; J: TRBJ2-5; V: TRBV7-2; CDR3: CASSLVASGAPHQETQYF
length: 14; size: many; J: TRBJ2-4; V: TRBV28; CDR3: CASSPNGVMDIQYF
length: 14; size: -; J: TRBJ2-1; V: TRBV6-2/TRBV6-3; CDR3: CASTSYPNYNEQFF
length: 15; size: -; J: TRBJ2-5; V: TRBV29-1; CDR3: CSVEGTRRTQETQYF
length: 12; size: many; J: TRBJ1-4; V: TRBV30; CDR3: CAWSVVDEKLFF
length: 15; size: few; J: TRBJ1-1; V: TRBV7-9; CDR3: CASGDTGGLDTEAFF
length: 16; size: many; J: TRBJ1-6; V: TRBV6-1; CDR3: CASSVQPSGYNSPLHF
length: 17; size: -; J: TRBJ1-6; V: TRBV5-5; CDR3: CASSLEPGSSYNSPLHF
length: 14; size: -; J: TRBJ1-1; V: TRBV6-2/TRBV6-3; CDR3: CASITGQGAYEAFF
length: 16; size: many; J: TRBJ1-6; V: TRBV27; CDR3: CASSLSQGPLGSPLHF
length: 15; size: -; J: TRBJ1-1; V: TRBV7-2; CDR3: CASSLDDRIYTEAFF
length: 13; size: -; J: TRBJ2-7; V: TRBV28; CDR3: CASSDPPTYEQYF
length: 15; size: many; J: TRBJ2-5; V: TRBV19; CDR3: CASSELAGGRETQYF
length: 14; size: many; J: TRBJ1-2; V: TRBV6-9; CDR3: CASDGQPANYGYTF
length: 16; size: many; J: TRBJ2-7; V: TRBV2; CDR3: CASSGHRDGTSYEQYF
length: 15; size: few; J: TRBJ2-7; V: TRBV19; CDR3: CAGSIWQGANYEQYF
length: 14; size: -; J: TRBJ2-1; V: TRBV29-1; CDR3: CSVAGISGSFEQFF
length: 17; size: many; J: TRBJ2-2; V: TRBV7-6; CDR3: CASSWLAGEVDTGELFF
length: 12; size: many; J: TRBJ1-2; V: TRBV12-3/TRBV12-4; CDR3: CASWDRARGYTF